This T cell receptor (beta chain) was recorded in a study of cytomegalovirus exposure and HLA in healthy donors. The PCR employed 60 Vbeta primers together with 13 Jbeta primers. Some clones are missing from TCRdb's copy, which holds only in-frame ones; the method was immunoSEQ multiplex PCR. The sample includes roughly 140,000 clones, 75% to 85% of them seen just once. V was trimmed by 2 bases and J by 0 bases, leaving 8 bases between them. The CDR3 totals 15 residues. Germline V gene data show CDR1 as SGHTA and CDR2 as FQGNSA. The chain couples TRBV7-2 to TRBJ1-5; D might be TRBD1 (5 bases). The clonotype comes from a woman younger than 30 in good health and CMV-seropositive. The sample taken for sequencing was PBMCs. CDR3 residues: CASSLRGNSNQPQHF. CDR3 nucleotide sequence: TGTGCCAGCAGCTTAAGGGGTAATAGCAATCAGCCCCAGCATTTT.